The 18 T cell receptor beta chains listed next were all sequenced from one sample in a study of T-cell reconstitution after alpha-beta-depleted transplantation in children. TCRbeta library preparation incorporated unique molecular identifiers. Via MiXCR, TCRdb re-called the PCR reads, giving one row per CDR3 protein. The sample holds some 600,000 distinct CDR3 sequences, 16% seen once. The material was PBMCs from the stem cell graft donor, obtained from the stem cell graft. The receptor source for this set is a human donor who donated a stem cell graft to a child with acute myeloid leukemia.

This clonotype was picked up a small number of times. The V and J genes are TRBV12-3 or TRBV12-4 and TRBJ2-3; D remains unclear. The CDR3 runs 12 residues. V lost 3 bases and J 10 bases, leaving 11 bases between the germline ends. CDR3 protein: CASSLAPPSQYF. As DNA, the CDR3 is TGTGCCAGCAGTTTGGCCCCCCCATCGCAGTATTTT.

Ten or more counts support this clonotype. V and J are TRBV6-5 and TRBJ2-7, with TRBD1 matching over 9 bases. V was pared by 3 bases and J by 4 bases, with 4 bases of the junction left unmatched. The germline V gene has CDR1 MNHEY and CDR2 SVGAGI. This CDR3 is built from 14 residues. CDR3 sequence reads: CASSYPGQGYEQYV. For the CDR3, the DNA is TGTGCCAGCAGTTATCCGGGACAGGGTTACGAGCAGTACGTC.

Written as DNA, the CDR3 is TGTGCCAGCAAGCGGGGGCGCAGCACAGATACGCAGTATTTT. The encoded protein is CASKRGRSTDTQYF. V is TRBV14 and J is TRBJ2-3; 8 nucleotides align to TRBD2. This CDR3 is built from 14 residues. Trimming took 7 bases from V and 0 from J; bases not matched to a gene: 3. Germline CDR1 and CDR2: SGHDN and FVKESK. Full variable domain (outside the CDR3, taken from reference TRBV14 and TRBJ2-3): EAGVTQFPSHSVIEKGQTVTLRCDPISGHDNLYWYRRVMGKEIKFLLHFVKESKQDESGMPNNRFLAERTGGTYSTLKVQPAELEDSGVYFCASKRGRSTDTQYFGPGTRLTVL.

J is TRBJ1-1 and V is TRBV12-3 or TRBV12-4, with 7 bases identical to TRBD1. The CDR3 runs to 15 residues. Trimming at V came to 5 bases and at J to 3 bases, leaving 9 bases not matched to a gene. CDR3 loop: CASSPLTGVYTEAFF. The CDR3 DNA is TGTGCCAGCAGTCCCCTCACAGGGGTATACACTGAAGCTTTCTTT.

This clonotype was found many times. The CDR3 sequence is CASSAPGLISYEQYV. The CDR3 bases are TGTGCCAGCAGCGCCCCGGGACTGATCTCCTACGAGCAGTACGTC. The chain couples TRBV11-2 to TRBJ2-7; a weak D match, TRBD2 (6 bases). Per the germline V gene, CDR1 is SGHAT and CDR2 is FQNNGV. This CDR3 spans 15 amino acids. V was pared by 5 bases and J by 0 bases, with 14 bases between.

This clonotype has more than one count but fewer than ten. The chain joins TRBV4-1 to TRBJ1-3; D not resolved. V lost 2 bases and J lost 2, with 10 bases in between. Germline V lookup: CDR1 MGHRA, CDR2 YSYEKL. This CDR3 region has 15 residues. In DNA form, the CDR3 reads TGCGCCAGCAGCCAACCCGATCCAACTGGAAACACCATATATTTT. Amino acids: CASSQPDPTGNTIYF.

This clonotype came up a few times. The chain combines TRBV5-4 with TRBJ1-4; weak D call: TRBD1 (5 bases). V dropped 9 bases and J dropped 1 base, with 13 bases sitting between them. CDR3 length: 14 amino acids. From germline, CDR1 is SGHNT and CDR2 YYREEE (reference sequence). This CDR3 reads CATAYGGTNEKLFF. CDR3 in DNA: TGTGCCACCGCATACGGGGGAACTAATGAAAAACTGTTTTTT.

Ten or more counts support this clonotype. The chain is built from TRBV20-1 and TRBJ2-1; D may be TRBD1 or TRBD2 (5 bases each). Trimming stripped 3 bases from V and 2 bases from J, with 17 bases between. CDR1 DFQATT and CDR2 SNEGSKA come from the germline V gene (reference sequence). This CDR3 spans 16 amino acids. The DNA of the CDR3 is TGCAGTGCTAGTAGTTGGGGGTTCAGTGCCTACAATGAGCAGTTCTTC. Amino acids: CSASSWGFSAYNEQFF.

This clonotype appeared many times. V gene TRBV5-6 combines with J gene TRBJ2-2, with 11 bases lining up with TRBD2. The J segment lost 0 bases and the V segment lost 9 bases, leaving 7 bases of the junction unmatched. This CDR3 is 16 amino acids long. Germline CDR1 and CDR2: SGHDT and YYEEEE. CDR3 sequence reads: CATQGTSGSNTGELFF. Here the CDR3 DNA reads TGTGCCACCCAGGGGACTAGCGGTTCGAACACCGGGGAGCTGTTTTTT.

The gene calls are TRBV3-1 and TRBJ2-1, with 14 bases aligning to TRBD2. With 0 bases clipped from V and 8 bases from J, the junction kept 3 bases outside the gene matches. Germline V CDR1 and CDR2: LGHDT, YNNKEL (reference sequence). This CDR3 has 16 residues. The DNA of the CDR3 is TGTGCCAGCAGCCAAGACGGACTAGCGGGGGGTTATGAGCAGTTCTTC. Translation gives CASSQDGLAGGYEQFF.

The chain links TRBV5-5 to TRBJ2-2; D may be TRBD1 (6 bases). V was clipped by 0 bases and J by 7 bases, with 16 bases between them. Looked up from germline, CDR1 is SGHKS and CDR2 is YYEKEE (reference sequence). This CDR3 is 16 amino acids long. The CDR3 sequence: CASSLESDRRIGELFF. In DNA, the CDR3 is TGTGCCAGCAGCTTGGAAAGTGACAGGAGGATCGGGGAGCTGTTTTTT.

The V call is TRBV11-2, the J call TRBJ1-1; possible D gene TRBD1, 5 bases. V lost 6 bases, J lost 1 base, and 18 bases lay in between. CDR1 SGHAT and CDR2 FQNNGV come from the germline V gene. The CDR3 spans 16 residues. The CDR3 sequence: CASSVGGGFSNTEAFF. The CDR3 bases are TGTGCCAGCAGTGTTGGGGGGGGATTCTCGAACACTGAAGCTTTCTTT.

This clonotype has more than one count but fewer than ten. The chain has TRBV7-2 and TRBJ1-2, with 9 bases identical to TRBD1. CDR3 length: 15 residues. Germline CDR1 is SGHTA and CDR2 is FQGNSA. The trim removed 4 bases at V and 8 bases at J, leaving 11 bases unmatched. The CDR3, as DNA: TGTGCCAGCAGCTGGGACAGGGAATCGGTCGAGGGCTACACCTTC. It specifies CASSWDRESVEGYTF.

CDR3 DNA sequence: TGCGCCAGCAGCCCCGAAGGGGGTGCCTACAATGAGCAGTTCTTC. It translates to CASSPEGGAYNEQFF. V and J are TRBV5-1 and TRBJ2-1; D may be TRBD1 (6 bases). V was pared by 4 bases and J by 2 bases, with 13 bases between. Looked up from germline, CDR1 is SGHRS and CDR2 is YFSETQ. The CDR3 has 15 amino acids.

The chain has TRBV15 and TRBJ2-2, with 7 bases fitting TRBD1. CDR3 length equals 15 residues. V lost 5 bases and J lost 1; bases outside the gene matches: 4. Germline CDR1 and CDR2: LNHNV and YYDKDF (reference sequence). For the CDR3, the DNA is TGTGCCACCAGCTTGCGACAGGGGAACACCGGGGAGCTGTTTTTT. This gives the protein CATSLRQGNTGELFF.

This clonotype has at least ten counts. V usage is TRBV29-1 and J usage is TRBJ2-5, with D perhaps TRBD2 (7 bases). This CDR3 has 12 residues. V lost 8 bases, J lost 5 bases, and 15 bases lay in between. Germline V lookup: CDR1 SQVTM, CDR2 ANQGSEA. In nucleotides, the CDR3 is TGCAGCCACAAGAGGGGGGGTGAGACCCAGTACTTC. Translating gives CSHKRGGETQYF.

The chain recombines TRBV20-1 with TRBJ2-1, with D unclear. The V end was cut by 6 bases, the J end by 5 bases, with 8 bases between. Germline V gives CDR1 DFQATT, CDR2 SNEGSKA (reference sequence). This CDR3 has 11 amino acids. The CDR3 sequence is CSASYHNEQFF. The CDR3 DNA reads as TGCAGTGCATCTTACCACAATGAGCAGTTCTTC.

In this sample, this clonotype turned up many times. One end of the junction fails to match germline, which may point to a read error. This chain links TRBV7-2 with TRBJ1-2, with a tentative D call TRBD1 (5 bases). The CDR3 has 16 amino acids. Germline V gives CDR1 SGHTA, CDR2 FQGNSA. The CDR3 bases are TGTGCCAGCAGCCCTCCAAAGTTAGGGGCGCGGTATGTCTACACCTTC. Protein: CASSPPKLGARYVYTF.